The 10 T cell receptor beta chains presented below share a single source sample, sequenced in a study of T cell changes during pregnancy in multiple sclerosis. Measured with immunoSEQ multiplex PCR; TCRdb has only the in-frame clones, and not every one. The table has about 110,000 clones, roughly nine tenths seen once. The specimen comprised peripheral blood, sampled before pregnancy. Receptors originate from a female donor with multiple sclerosis, enrolled in a pregnancy study.

The chain combines TRBV30 with TRBJ2-1, with 8 bases aligning to TRBD2. V shed 2 bases, J shed 6 bases, and the junction held 6 bases outside the gene matches. Germline assignment: CDR1 GTSNPN and CDR2 SVGIG (reference sequence). This CDR3 has 14 amino acids. The CDR3 coding sequence is TGTGCCTGGAGTTTGACGGGGGGGCGCAATGAGCAGTTCTTC. Protein sequence: CAWSLTGGRNEQFF.

This chain connects TRBV6-1 to TRBJ1-2; D might be TRBD1 (6 bases). V lost 8 bases and J 5 bases, leaving 15 bases between the germline ends. The CDR3 is made up of 13 amino acids. The germline gives CDR1 MNHNS, CDR2 SASEGT. The CDR3 sequence: CASSDRTLYGYTF. CDR3 nucleotides: TGTGCCAGCTCCGACAGGACGCTGTATGGCTACACCTTC.

The gene calls are TRBV5-6 and TRBJ1-2; D is unresolved. V was pared by 1 base and J by 6 bases, with 10 bases between. This CDR3 is built from 13 residues. Germline CDR1 reads SGHDT; CDR2 reads YYEEEE. CDR3 DNA sequence: TGTGCCAGCAGCTTGTTCCAAGGAGATGGCTACACCTTC. Its translation: CASSLFQGDGYTF.

This chain joins TRBV27 and TRBJ2-7; 9 bases fit TRBD2. The CDR3 length is 15 residues. Trimming cost V 4 bases and J 5 bases; bases outside gene matches: 9. Germline lookup yields CDR1 MNHEY and CDR2 SMNVEV (reference sequence). The CDR3 sequence is CASSWGGLASHEQYF. The CDR3 DNA reads as TGTGCCAGCAGTTGGGGGGGACTAGCATCCCACGAGCAGTACTTC.

The rearrangement links TRBV5-6 to TRBJ2-2; tentative D call: TRBD1 (6 bases). This CDR3 contains 16 residues. Trimming cost V 3 bases and J 6 bases, with 18 bases left between them. Germline V CDR1 and CDR2: SGHDT, YYEEEE. The CDR3 bases are TGTGCCAGCAGCTCAGCCACTACAGGGTGGGCCGGGGAGCTGTTTTTT. As protein: CASSSATTGWAGELFF.

Details on this clone: One end of the junction fails to match germline, which may point to a read error. The genes are TRBV5-5 and TRBJ2-5, with D possibly TRBD2 on 5 matching bases. The CDR3 contains 15 residues. From germline, CDR1 is SGHKS and CDR2 YYEKEE (reference sequence). For the CDR3, the DNA is TGTACCAGCAGCCCCGTCCCGGGGTTTTTAGAGACCCAGTACTTC. Its translation is CTSSPVPGFLETQYF.

The chain links TRBV9 to TRBJ1-2; 8 bases line up with TRBD1. J was trimmed by 2 bases and V by 3 bases; bases with no gene match: 9. The CDR3 spans 16 residues. Germline CDR1 is SGDLS and CDR2 is YYNGEE. Written as DNA, the CDR3 is TGTGCCAGCAGCGCCGGTGGACAGGGAAGGAACTATGGCTACACCTTC. It translates to CASSAGGQGRNYGYTF. Using reference TRBV9 and TRBJ1-2 for the parts outside the CDR3, the full variable domain is DSGVTQTPKHLITATGQRVTLRCSPRSGDLSVYWYQQSLDQGLQFLIQYYNGEERAKGNILERFSAQQFPDLHSELNLSSLELGDSALYFCASSAGGQGRNYGYTFGSGTRLTVV.

This rearrangement joins TRBV27 to TRBJ1-3; a possible D gene is TRBD1 (5 bases). Trimming removed 4 bases from V and 4 bases from J, with 17 bases in between. The CDR3 sequence is 16 residues long. Looked up from germline, CDR1 is MNHEY and CDR2 is SMNVEV (reference sequence). CDR3 nucleotides: TGTGCCAGCAGTTCGACCCTAGGGGCAGGGGGAAACACCATATATTTT. Protein: CASSSTLGAGGNTIYF.

This chain uses TRBV9 with TRBJ2-2, with TRBD1 matching over 8 bases. The trim removed 2 bases at V and 4 bases at J, leaving 4 bases unmatched. This CDR3 contains 15 residues. Germline-derived CDR1 and CDR2 are SGDLS and YYNGEE. CDR3 residues: CASSVGQGGTGELFF. CDR3 in DNA: TGTGCCAGCAGCGTCGGACAGGGCGGCACCGGGGAGCTGTTTTTT.

This clone occurred once. J is TRBJ2-1 and V is TRBV11-3, with 8 nucleotides matching TRBD1. The V and J ends lost 3 bases and 8 bases, in that order; junction bases with no gene match: 6. Germline V CDR1 and CDR2: SGHNT, YENEEA. CDR3 length: 14 residues. The CDR3 bases are TGTGCCAGCAGCTTCCTGGACAGGGTCTATGAGCAGTTCTTC. Its translation: CASSFLDRVYEQFF.